The 29 T cell receptor beta chains below were found in one sample sequenced in a study of T-cell reconstitution after alpha-beta-depleted transplantation in children. Construction of the TCRbeta library involved unique molecular identifiers. Via MiXCR, TCRdb re-called the PCR reads, giving one row per CDR3 protein. Of over 200,000 distinct CDR3 sequences in the sample, 17% were seen once. The source was PBMCs, mostly from graft donor cells, collected 360 days after TCRalphabeta/CD19-depleted stem cell transplant. These receptors came from a male patient between 2 and 10 years old who had a stem cell transplant for acute lymphoblastic leukemia, so the T cells may come from the graft donor.

This clonotype was seen only a few times. The chain uses TRBV7-6 and TRBJ2-5, with TRBD1 matching over 7 bases. The CDR3 sequence is 14 residues long. CDR1 is SGHVS, CDR2 FNYEAQ, per germline. V lost 1 base and J lost 4; bases outside the gene matches: 3. CDR3 sequence (DNA): TGTGCCAGCAGCTTAGGTACAGGGGTAGAGACCCAGTACTTC. It specifies CASSLGTGVETQYF. The variable domain in full, with the rest retrieved from reference TRBV7-6 and TRBJ2-5, is GAGVSQSPRYKVTKRGQDVALRCDPISGHVSLYWYRQALGQGPEFLTYFNYEAQQDKSGLPNDRFSAERPEGSISTLTIQRTEQRDSAMYRCASSLGTGVETQYFGPGTRLLVL.

The gene calls are TRBV6-2 or TRBV6-3 and TRBJ2-5; D might be TRBD2 (6 bases). With 8 bases removed from V and 4 bases from J, the gap between germline ends came to 20 bases. The V gene's germline CDR1 is MNHEY and CDR2 SVGEGT. The CDR3 has 15 residues. The CDR3 region is CASLQWGVVGETQYF. CDR3 bases: TGTGCCAGCCTCCAATGGGGGGTGGTAGGAGAGACCCAGTACTTC.

This clonotype has only a few counts. The chain joins TRBV12-3 or TRBV12-4 to TRBJ2-1; 7 bases align to TRBD2. The CDR3 consists of 13 residues. The trim removed 3 bases at V and 10 bases at J, leaving 6 bases unmatched. CDR3 sequence: CASSLGGRGEQFF. The CDR3 DNA sequence: TGTGCCAGCAGTTTGGGAGGGCGGGGAGAGCAGTTCTTC.

The rearrangement links TRBV12-3 or TRBV12-4 to TRBJ2-5; D uncertain. V was trimmed by 4 bases and J by 5 bases, leaving 20 bases between them. CDR3 length: 16 amino acids. This CDR3 reads CASSYLQPESGETQYF. In DNA, the CDR3 is TGTGCCAGCAGTTACCTTCAGCCAGAGAGTGGGGAGACCCAGTACTTC.

The rearrangement uses TRBV19 and TRBJ2-1, with D tentatively TRBD2 (5 bases). This CDR3 is 14 amino acids long. CDR1 LNHDA and CDR2 SQIVND come from the germline V gene (reference sequence). V was shortened by 7 bases and J by 0 bases, with 10 bases between the two germline ends. Here the CDR3 reads CASNLGSSYNEQFF. The CDR3, as DNA: TGTGCCAGTAATCTGGGGAGCTCCTACAATGAGCAGTTCTTC.

The V and J genes are TRBV12-3 or TRBV12-4 and TRBJ2-6; 8 bases match TRBD1. The CDR3 totals 19 residues. V was clipped by 5 bases and J by 8 bases; unmatched bases: 20. CDR3 residues: CASSLPKSAGGANTNVLTF. CDR3 DNA sequence: TGTGCCAGCAGTCTCCCCAAATCAGCAGGGGGCGCTAATACCAACGTCCTGACTTTC.

This clonotype appeared once. This chain connects TRBV20-1 to TRBJ1-5, with 9 bases that match TRBD1. Germline V gene data show CDR1 as DFQATT and CDR2 as SNEGSKA (reference sequence). The CDR3 has 15 amino acids. With V trimmed by 1 base and J by 6 bases, 7 bases remained unmatched. The CDR3 sequence: CSARVPTGGFQPQHF. CDR3 DNA sequence: TGCAGTGCTAGAGTCCCGACAGGGGGATTTCAGCCCCAGCATTTT.

V and J are TRBV12-3 or TRBV12-4 and TRBJ1-5, with TRBD1 as a possible D gene (5 bases). With 7 bases removed from V and 2 bases from J, the gap between germline ends came to 24 bases. The CDR3 runs to 18 residues. This CDR3 is CASTPMGLDFIRNQPQHF. As DNA, the CDR3 is TGTGCCAGCACCCCCATGGGGCTTGATTTTATCCGCAATCAGCCCCAGCATTTT.

The table lists this clonotype with a few counts. This rearrangement joins TRBV28 to TRBJ2-3; D is perhaps TRBD2 (6 bases). The CDR3 is 16 amino acids. Germline V gives CDR1 MDHEN, CDR2 SYDVKM. The V end lost 4 bases, the J end lost 2 bases, and 16 bases lay between the germline ends. CDR3 coding DNA: TGTGCCAGCAGTTCCCCGGGGGAGATCAACACAGATACGCAGTATTTT. This sequence encodes CASSSPGEINTDTQYF.

The chain recombines TRBV6-1 with TRBJ2-3, with TRBD1 identical over 7 bases. CDR1 is MNHNS, CDR2 SASEGT, per germline. V shed 6 bases, J shed 2 bases, and the junction held 17 bases outside the gene matches. The CDR3 consists of 18 residues. In DNA, the CDR3 is TGTGCCAGCAGGCCATGGGGATTAGTCGGGACAGACACAGATACGCAGTATTTT. Protein product: CASRPWGLVGTDTDTQYF.

The genes are TRBV11-1 and TRBJ2-7; TRBD2 matches 13 bases. Germline assignment: CDR1 SGHAT and CDR2 FQDESV (reference sequence). The V and J ends lost 5 bases and 2 bases, in that order; junction bases with no gene match: 12. This CDR3 spans 18 amino acids. The CDR3 here is CASSPRSGLAGVAYEQYF. The CDR3 DNA reads as TGTGCCAGCAGCCCTAGATCCGGACTAGCGGGAGTCGCCTACGAGCAGTACTTC.

In this sample, this clonotype turned up a few times. The chain carries TRBV6-5 and TRBJ1-5; TRBD1 agrees at 12 bases. The CDR3 runs to 13 residues. The V gene end was trimmed by 9 bases and the J gene end by 7 bases; junction bases not matched to a gene: 4. CDR1 is MNHEY and CDR2 is SVGAGI in the germline V gene. DNA of the CDR3: TGTGCCAGGGGACAGGGGGCTAACCAGCCCCAGCATTTT. Amino acids: CARGQGANQPQHF.

This rearrangement joins TRBV5-8 to TRBJ2-5, with D perhaps given as TRBD1 or TRBD2 (5 bases each). The CDR3 has 15 residues. The V gene's germline CDR1 is SGHTS and CDR2 YDEGEE. Trimming took off 0 bases at V and 4 bases at J, with 13 bases between the two ends. In DNA form, the CDR3 reads TGTGCCAGCAGCTTGGGAGGGGCCCATAGAGAGACCCAGTACTTC. This sequence encodes CASSLGGAHRETQYF.

The chain is built from TRBV7-8 and TRBJ2-7; 9 positions agree with TRBD2. CDR3 length: 15 amino acids. Looked up from germline, CDR1 is SGHVS and CDR2 is FQNEAQ. Trimming took 5 bases from V and 2 from J; bases not matched to a gene: 7. CDR3 DNA: TGTGCCAGCAGCCCCACCTTAGCGGGGGCCTACGAGCAGTACTTC. Translating it yields CASSPTLAGAYEQYF.

The rearrangement links TRBV12-3 or TRBV12-4 to TRBJ2-7, with TRBD1 matching over 11 bases. The CDR3 has 15 residues. The V and J ends lost 6 bases and 2 bases, in that order; junction bases with no gene match: 6. Here the CDR3 DNA reads TGTGCCAGCAGCCTAGGGGACAGGGGGGCCTACGAGCAGTACTTC. Translated: CASSLGDRGAYEQYF.

This clonotype has just one count. This chain uses TRBV28 with TRBJ1-4; no clear D gene. The germline gives CDR1 MDHEN, CDR2 SYDVKM. The CDR3 is made up of 13 amino acids. V dropped 5 bases and J dropped 8 bases, with 12 bases sitting between them. The CDR3 DNA is TGTGCCAGCAGTCCTGCTTCAGAAGAAAAACTGTTTTTT. Encoded protein: CASSPASEEKLFF.

The DNA for the CDR3 is TGTGCCAGCAGCTCGGGACAAGATTCTGGGGCCAACGTCCTGACTTTC. Amino acid sequence: CASSSGQDSGANVLTF. This sequence joins TRBV7-9 and TRBJ2-6; D might be TRBD1 (6 bases). This CDR3 comprises 16 residues. Germline-derived CDR1 and CDR2 are SEHNR and FQNEAQ (reference sequence). Deletions cut 4 bases from V and 1 base from J, with 11 bases between.

This clonotype was seen ten or more times. V is TRBV7-9 and J is TRBJ2-2; D remains ambiguous. CDR1 and CDR2 from the germline V gene are SEHNR and FQNEAQ (reference sequence). This CDR3 region has 16 residues. V gave up 3 bases and J gave up 1 base, with 12 bases separating them. The CDR3, as DNA: TGTGCCAGCAGCTTCGCGTGGGCGATGAACACCGGGGAGCTGTTTTTT. It translates to CASSFAWAMNTGELFF.

This rearrangement joins TRBV5-1 to TRBJ2-3; 14 positions agree with TRBD2. Trimming at V came to 3 bases and at J to 0 bases, leaving 6 bases not matched to a gene. CDR1 and CDR2 (germline): SGHRS, YFSETQ. The CDR3 consists of 18 residues. The CDR3, as DNA: TGCGCCAGCAGCTGGGGACTAGCGGGGGTTAAGAGCACAGATACGCAGTATTTT. Translated, it gives CASSWGLAGVKSTDTQYF.

The J gene is TRBJ2-3, the V gene TRBV6-5; D is possibly TRBD2 (7 bases). Per germline, CDR1 MNHEY and CDR2 SVGAGI. Trimming took off 0 bases at V and 6 bases at J, with 13 bases between the two ends. The CDR3 is made up of 15 amino acids. Written as DNA, the CDR3 is TGTGCCAGCAGTTACTCCGGGGGGCGGGGGGATACGCAGTATTTT. It encodes CASSYSGGRGDTQYF.

The chain is built from TRBV10-3 and TRBJ1-3; tentative D call: TRBD1 (5 bases). Trimming cost V 0 bases and J 3 bases, with 9 bases left between them. The germline CDR1 and CDR2 sequences are ENHRY and SYGVKD. The CDR3 consists of 15 residues. The CDR3 region is CAISESLGVGNTIYF. The CDR3 DNA reads as TGTGCCATCAGTGAGTCTTTAGGGGTTGGAAACACCATATATTTT.

The genes are TRBV4-3 and TRBJ2-5, with D possibly being TRBD1 or TRBD2 (5 bases each). The V end lost 3 bases, the J end lost 4 bases, and 6 bases lay between the germline ends. CDR3 size: 12 residues. Germline assignment: CDR1 LGHNA and CDR2 YSLEER. CDR3 nucleotides: TGCGCCAGCAGCCATGGGGGAGAGACCCAGTACTTC. It codes for CASSHGGETQYF.

This clonotype was picked up a small number of times. V usage is TRBV12-3 or TRBV12-4 and J usage is TRBJ1-1, with D possibly being TRBD1 (5 bases). This CDR3 has 14 amino acids. V dropped 3 bases and J dropped 5 bases, with 13 bases sitting between them. The CDR3 region is CASSFHGTETEAFF. In nucleotides, the CDR3 is TGTGCCAGCAGTTTCCACGGGACGGAGACTGAAGCTTTCTTT.

V is TRBV6-1 and J is TRBJ2-7; D remains ambiguous. Per the germline V gene, CDR1 is MNHNS and CDR2 is SASEGT. V was shortened by 5 bases and J by 3 bases, with 11 bases between the two germline ends. This CDR3 comprises 13 residues. The CDR3 loop is CASSPNNGYEQYF. The CDR3 DNA reads as TGTGCCAGCAGTCCTAATAACGGCTACGAGCAGTACTTC.

The chain employs TRBV5-6 and TRBJ1-5, with D unresolved. The CDR3 runs 13 residues. CDR1 is SGHDT, CDR2 YYEEEE, per germline. The V end was cut by 4 bases, the J end by 3 bases, with 8 bases between. CDR3 nucleotides: TGTGCCAGCAGCCGAGATTACAATCAGCCCCAGCATTTT. Amino acids: CASSRDYNQPQHF. The full variable domain, in which reference TRBV5-6 and TRBJ1-5 provide the parts outside the CDR3, is DAGVTQSPTHLIKTRGQQVTLRCSPKSGHDTVSWYQQALGQGPQFIFQYYEEEERQRGNFPDRFSGHQFPNYSSELNVNALLLGDSALYLCASSRDYNQPQHFGDGTRLSIL.

The chain has TRBV28 and TRBJ2-3; D ambiguous. Germline V lookup: CDR1 MDHEN, CDR2 SYDVKM. The CDR3 runs 14 residues. The V end was cut by 8 bases, the J end by 2 bases, with 14 bases between. CDR3 DNA sequence: TGTGCCAGCCTGACTGCAGGTCCCACAGATACGCAGTATTTT. Its protein product is CASLTAGPTDTQYF.

This clonotype has just a few counts. The V and J genes are TRBV12-3 or TRBV12-4 and TRBJ1-1; TRBD1 might be the D (5 bases). The CDR3 has 12 amino acids. Trimming removed 10 bases at V and 4 bases at J, with 13 bases between. The CDR3, as DNA: TGTGCCACCCATCCAGGGAGCACTGAAGCTTTCTTT. Its translation is CATHPGSTEAFF.

This clonotype was detected a few times. The rearrangement joins TRBV7-8 to TRBJ2-1, with 9 bases matching TRBD1. Germline lookup yields CDR1 SGHVS and CDR2 FQNEAQ. The CDR3 is made up of 16 amino acids. V lost 5 bases and J lost 3; bases outside the gene matches: 8. This chain's CDR3 is CASSPAGTGFYNEQFF. In nucleotides, the CDR3 is TGTGCCAGCAGCCCTGCCGGGACAGGGTTCTACAATGAGCAGTTCTTC.

The table lists this clonotype with a count of one. The chain recombines TRBV29-1 with TRBJ1-1; 8 nucleotides line up with TRBD1. The CDR3 contains 10 residues. V dropped 6 bases and J dropped 7; count of bases not matched to a gene: 1. Looked up from germline, CDR1 is SQVTM and CDR2 is ANQGSEA. In DNA form, the CDR3 reads TGCAGCGTGGACAGGGTTGAAGCTTTCTTT. This translates into CSVDRVEAFF.